One sample yielded the 31 T cell receptor beta chains listed below, sequenced in a study of human T cells and chemical hapten exposure (dated by TCRdb to the early 2020s). The intended sense of this specimen's time point label: patch test 3, about 24 weeks after DPC sensitization. The treatment or condition label of this sample denotes: therapeutic diphenylcyclopropenone sensitization with weekly scalp DPC. The library was produced with RACE. These reads were obtained on a NextSeq 500. TCRdb trimmed public reads at Q25 via fastp, called clones via MiXCR and kept in-frame beta chains. CDR3 protein duplicates are merged, each entry listing the most common genes and DNA. This sample lists about 160,000 distinct CDR3 sequences; approximately 30% were detected once. 2% to 2.5% of the sample belongs to the ten largest clones. Sample: whole blood, taken in connection with sensitization to the hapten diphenylcyclopropenone (DPC). The receptor set was obtained from a young woman with alopecia areata. Some clones in this sample may be carry-over from other donors' samples.

The chain links TRBV7-9 to TRBJ1-1, with a possible D match to TRBD1 (6 bases). The germline V and J ends were trimmed by 2 bases and 0 bases, with 10 bases remaining between them. The length of the CDR3 is 15 residues. Germline lookup yields CDR1 SEHNR and CDR2 FQNEAQ (reference sequence). The CDR3 reads CASSLRGAVNTEAFF. CDR3 coding DNA: TGTGCCAGCAGCTTAAGGGGGGCAGTGAACACTGAAGCTTTCTTT.

The gene calls are TRBV6-1 and TRBJ1-6, with D uncertain. The length of the CDR3 is 13 residues. V was pared by 4 bases and J by 11 bases, with 12 bases between. CDR1 is MNHNS and CDR2 is SASEGT in the germline V gene. The CDR3 DNA is TGTGCCAGCAGTGGTCCCGGGGTTGCACCCCTCCACTTT. Translation gives CASSGPGVAPLHF.

This clonotype was counted between two and nine times. The rearrangement joins TRBV10-3 to TRBJ1-5, with a tentative D call TRBD1 (5 bases). Germline V gene sequence: CDR1 ENHRY, CDR2 SYGVKD. V was clipped by 2 bases and J by 2 bases, with 7 bases between them. The CDR3 totals 14 residues. The DNA of the CDR3 is TGTGCCATCAGTGAGAGGGGTGGCAATCAGCCCCAGCATTTT. It yields the protein CAISERGGNQPQHF.

V and J are TRBV5-1 and TRBJ2-3, with 8 positions matching TRBD2. The V gene end was trimmed by 1 base and the J gene end by 8 bases; junction bases not matched to a gene: 9. The germline gives CDR1 SGHRS, CDR2 YFSETQ. This CDR3 contains 15 residues. This CDR3 is CASSLQERGSGTQYF. In DNA form, the CDR3 reads TGCGCCAGCAGCTTGCAAGAGCGGGGGAGCGGTACGCAGTATTTT.

The V and J genes are TRBV6-6 and TRBJ1-2; D is possibly TRBD1 (5 bases). This CDR3 is built from 12 residues. Germline lookup yields CDR1 MNHNY and CDR2 SVGAGI (reference sequence). Trimming pared 2 bases from V and 7 bases from J, leaving 8 bases between. CDR3 DNA sequence: TGTGCCAGCAGTTACGGGACGGCTGGCTACACCTTC. Its translation is CASSYGTAGYTF.

This clonotype has only a few counts. The V call is TRBV29-1, the J call TRBJ2-7, with D unresolved. The CDR3 covers 16 residues. The germline V gene has CDR1 SQVTM and CDR2 ANQGSEA. The germline V and J ends were trimmed by 5 bases and 2 bases, with 22 bases remaining between them. CDR3 DNA sequence: TGCAGCGTTAAAAGACCCGCCCGCGACGGAACCTACGAGCAGTACTTC. Residues: CSVKRPARDGTYEQYF.

This clonotype was seen more than once but under ten times. J is TRBJ2-5 and V is TRBV29-1; D remains unclear. Trimming took 3 bases from V and 2 from J, leaving 7 bases between them. The length of the CDR3 is 12 residues. Germline V lookup: CDR1 SQVTM, CDR2 ANQGSEA. This CDR3 is CSVDGQQETQYF. CDR3 DNA: TGCAGCGTTGACGGGCAGCAAGAGACCCAGTACTTC.

This clonotype was detected only a few times. The gene calls are TRBV20-1 and TRBJ1-6, with D possibly TRBD1 on 6 matching bases. CDR1 and CDR2 from the germline V gene are DFQATT and SNEGSKA (reference sequence). This CDR3 region has 15 residues. Deletions cut 2 bases from V and 8 bases from J, with 16 bases between. The CDR3 bases are TGCAGTGCTAGATATAAGCAGGCAGGGGATTCACCCCTCCACTTT. Translating it yields CSARYKQAGDSPLHF.

The rearrangement uses TRBV10-3 and TRBJ1-1; D is possibly TRBD1 (6 bases). Germline assignment: CDR1 ENHRY and CDR2 SYGVKD. The CDR3 is 14 amino acids. Trimming took off 6 bases at V and 2 bases at J, with 13 bases between the two ends. CDR3: CAISTYRDNTEAFF. DNA of the CDR3: TGTGCCATCAGCACCTACAGGGATAACACTGAAGCTTTCTTT.

The rearrangement joins TRBV5-6 to TRBJ2-2; 9 positions agree with TRBD2. This CDR3 has 18 amino acids. V shed 0 bases, J shed 0 bases, and the junction held 6 bases outside the gene matches. Germline values: CDR1 SGHDT, CDR2 YYEEEE. The CDR3: CASSLVRSGRPNTGELFF. CDR3 DNA: TGTGCCAGCAGCTTGGTGAGGAGCGGGAGGCCGAACACCGGGGAGCTGTTTTTT.

Regarding this clonotype: The junction and the germline gene differ at one end; a read error may be behind it. The J gene is TRBJ2-3, the V gene TRBV4-1, with D possibly being TRBD1 or TRBD2 (6 bases each). The length of the CDR3 is 16 residues. Germline values: CDR1 MGHRA, CDR2 YSYEKL. The DNA of the CDR3 is TGTGCCAGCAGCCAAGGGCGAGGGGGGAGCACAGATACGCAGTATTTT. This encodes CASSQGRGGSTDTQYF.

The table lists this clonotype with a few counts. V usage is TRBV4-2 and J usage is TRBJ1-6; 7 bases are shared with TRBD1. The V and J ends lost 0 bases and 7 bases, in that order; junction bases with no gene match: 3. The CDR3 consists of 15 residues. Germline CDR1 is LGHNA and CDR2 is YNFKEQ. The CDR3 spells CASSQDGTANSPLHF. Written as DNA, the CDR3 is TGTGCCAGCAGCCAAGACGGGACAGCGAATTCACCCCTCCACTTT.

The V call is TRBV9, the J call TRBJ2-2; TRBD1 agrees at 9 bases. V lost 3 bases and J lost 7; bases outside the gene matches: 10. From germline, CDR1 is SGDLS and CDR2 YYNGEE. This CDR3 has 16 residues. The CDR3 bases are TGTGCCAGCAGCGACCGGGACAGGGAAGGGTACGGGGAGCTGTTTTTT. Translated, it gives CASSDRDREGYGELFF.

This clonotype is a singleton in its sample. The chain recombines TRBV5-1 with TRBJ2-7; no reliable D call. Germline V lookup: CDR1 SGHRS, CDR2 YFSETQ. The CDR3 covers 13 residues. Trimming removed 1 base from V and 5 bases from J, with 10 bases in between. CDR3 in DNA: TGCGCCAGCAGCTTGCTGGGGTCCCACGAGCAGTACTTC. Amino acids: CASSLLGSHEQYF.

This clonotype appeared a few times. This chain uses TRBV20-1 with TRBJ2-1; 7 bases are a match to TRBD1. Germline V gives CDR1 DFQATT, CDR2 SNEGSKA (reference sequence). The CDR3 consists of 12 residues. The CDR3 coding sequence is TGCACTTTAGGGGGCGGGTACAATGAGCAGTTCTTC. This translates into CTLGGGYNEQFF.

The chain couples TRBV27 to TRBJ1-1; TRBD1 matches 7 bases. CDR1 MNHEY and CDR2 SMNVEV come from the germline V gene (reference sequence). The CDR3 sequence is 12 residues long. Germline trimming cut 4 bases from V and 10 bases from J; bases unmatched to any gene: 6. CDR3 sequence reads: CASSSSQGRAFF. CDR3 DNA: TGTGCCAGCAGTTCCTCACAGGGGCGAGCTTTCTTT.

The CDR3 protein is CASSQDLRAQYF. As DNA, the CDR3 is TGTGCCAGCAGCCAAGATCTGAGGGCCCAGTACTTC. This chain joins TRBV4-2 and TRBJ2-5; the D gene is possibly TRBD2 (5 bases). CDR3 length: 12 amino acids. Germline CDR1 LGHNA, CDR2 YNFKEQ. Trimming cost V 0 bases and J 9 bases, with 8 bases left between them.

This chain uses TRBV6-1 with TRBJ2-1; 9 bases align to TRBD2. Losses at the gene ends were 7 bases for V and 4 bases for J; bases not matched to a gene: 5. In germline, CDR1 is MNHNS, CDR2 SASEGT. CDR3 length: 14 amino acids. CDR3 sequence: CASTTAGGYNEQFF. CDR3 sequence (DNA): TGTGCCAGCACGACGGCGGGGGGGTACAATGAGCAGTTCTTC.

This clonotype was counted ten times or more. The gene calls are TRBV29-1 and TRBJ1-5; maybe TRBD1 (5 bases). The V and J ends lost 6 bases and 4 bases respectively, with 13 bases between them. The CDR3 has 13 residues. Germline CDR1 reads SQVTM; CDR2 reads ANQGSEA. Here the CDR3 reads CSVGAGVNQPQHF. The CDR3 DNA follows: TGCAGCGTCGGAGCGGGGGTTAATCAGCCCCAGCATTTT.

This chain uses TRBV7-2 with TRBJ2-1, with D possibly matching TRBD2 (7 bases). CDR1 is SGHTA, CDR2 FQGNSA, per germline. This CDR3 is built from 16 residues. Trimming left V 1 base short and J 6 bases short, with 16 bases between. CDR3 residues: CASSLGGGATTNEQFF. For the CDR3, the DNA is TGTGCCAGCAGCTTAGGGGGGGGCGCAACCACCAATGAGCAGTTCTTC.

This clonotype was seen only a few times. This chain uses TRBV6-2 or TRBV6-3 with TRBJ2-3; perhaps D is TRBD1 or TRBD2 (5 bases each). Trimming pared 4 bases from V and 6 bases from J, leaving 11 bases between. Germline V gene data show CDR1 as MNHEY and CDR2 as SVGEGT. The CDR3 length is 13 residues. CDR3 protein: CASSLGDADTQYF. CDR3 DNA: TGTGCCAGCAGTTTGGGGGATGCTGATACGCAGTATTTT.

The V and J genes are TRBV12-3 or TRBV12-4 and TRBJ2-1; D might be TRBD1 (5 bases). The V gene lost 6 bases and the J gene lost 3 bases, with 15 bases spanning the gap. The CDR3 is made up of 15 amino acids. CDR3 loop: CASSSFGDSYNEQFF. The CDR3 DNA sequence: TGTGCCAGCAGCTCCTTCGGAGACAGCTACAATGAGCAGTTCTTC.

This clonotype was picked up a small number of times. This chain connects TRBV27 to TRBJ2-7, with 8 positions matching TRBD2. V lost 5 bases to trimming and J lost 9 bases; unmatched junction nucleotides: 9. From germline, CDR1 is MNHEY and CDR2 SMNVEV (reference sequence). This CDR3 spans 13 amino acids. In DNA form, the CDR3 reads TGTGCCAGCAGTCCCCGGGGGGGGACGGGGCAGTACTTC. As protein: CASSPRGGTGQYF.

The chain combines TRBV6-2 or TRBV6-3 with TRBJ2-1; 11 nucleotides align to TRBD2. The junction had 7 bases not matched to a gene; V was cut back by 2 bases and J by 7 bases. This CDR3 contains 16 residues. Germline assignment: CDR1 MNHEY and CDR2 SVGEGT. The CDR3 here is CASSYTIAGGPNEQFF. The CDR3 DNA is TGTGCCAGCAGTTACACCATAGCGGGAGGGCCAAATGAGCAGTTCTTC.

This clonotype turned up a few times. The chain employs TRBV7-6 and TRBJ1-6; 7 bases match TRBD1. The germline V gene has CDR1 SGHVS and CDR2 FNYEAQ. The CDR3 has 14 amino acids. With 5 bases clipped from V and 6 bases from J, the junction kept 4 bases outside the gene matches. CDR3 loop: CASSRQGSNSPLHF. The CDR3 DNA sequence: TGTGCCAGCAGCCGACAGGGCTCTAATTCACCCCTCCACTTT. Full variable domain (outside the CDR3, taken from reference TRBV7-6 and TRBJ1-6): GAGVSQSPRYKVTKRGQDVALRCDPISGHVSLYWYRQALGQGPEFLTYFNYEAQQDKSGLPNDRFSAERPEGSISTLTIQRTEQRDSAMYRCASSRQGSNSPLHFGNGTRLTVT.

This clonotype was counted a few times. V and J are TRBV30 and TRBJ1-2; D not certain. Per germline, CDR1 GTSNPN and CDR2 SVGIG (reference sequence). Trimming cost V 8 bases and J 8 bases, with 21 bases left between them. The CDR3 loop spans 13 amino acids. The CDR3 DNA sequence: TGTGCCAGAGACGACCGGTTCCGGGGAGGCTACACCTTC. Its protein product is CARDDRFRGGYTF.

The chain employs TRBV12-5 and TRBJ1-3, with D hard to call. The germline V and J ends were trimmed by 3 bases and 4 bases, with 7 bases remaining between them. The CDR3 has 13 amino acids. CDR1 and CDR2 from the germline V gene are LGHNT and FRNRAP. The CDR3 DNA reads TGTGCTAGTGGTTTTCAAGTCGGAAACACCATATATTTT. Translation: CASGFQVGNTIYF.

The chain has TRBV27 and TRBJ2-4; D call uncertain. V lost 0 bases and J lost 5, with 8 bases in between. Per the germline V gene, CDR1 is MNHEY and CDR2 is SMNVEV (reference sequence). The CDR3 has 14 residues. DNA for the CDR3: TGTGCCAGCAGTTTATCGTCGTACCAAAACATTCAGTACTTC. It translates to CASSLSSYQNIQYF.

The chain carries TRBV6-5 and TRBJ2-5, with no clear D. V was trimmed by 0 bases and J by 0 bases, leaving 5 bases between them. CDR1 and CDR2 from the germline V gene are MNHEY and SVGAGI. The length of the CDR3 is 14 residues. CDR3 bases: TGTGCCAGCAGTTACTCGGTACACCAAGAGACCCAGTACTTC. This translates into CASSYSVHQETQYF.

V is TRBV7-9 and J is TRBJ2-3; no definite D call. Germline assignment: CDR1 SEHNR and CDR2 FQNEAQ (reference sequence). This CDR3 has 15 residues. Trimming removed 5 bases at V and 2 bases at J, with 14 bases between. The CDR3 bases are TGTGCCAGCAGCCCCTACCCGGTCGCCACAGATACGCAGTATTTT. Encoded protein: CASSPYPVATDTQYF. Combining the CDR3 with reference TRBV7-9 and TRBJ2-3 gives the whole variable domain DTGVSQNPRHKITKRGQNVTFRCDPISEHNRLYWYRQTLGQGPEFLTYFQNEAQLEKSRLLSDRFSAERPKGSFSTLEIQRTEQGDSAMYLCASSPYPVATDTQYFGPGTRLTVL.

This clonotype was found a few times. J is TRBJ1-1 and V is TRBV15, with 9 bases matching TRBD1. J was trimmed by 6 bases and V by 9 bases; bases with no gene match: 11. Germline V gives CDR1 LNHNV, CDR2 YYDKDF (reference sequence). The length of the CDR3 is 14 residues. The CDR3, as DNA: TGTGCCACAAGAAGGGACAGGGTCCCCTCTGAAGCTTTCTTT. Protein sequence: CATRRDRVPSEAFF.